This T cell receptor beta chain was sequenced during a study of T-cell memory formation after mild COVID-19. Study-wide context: The two donors had largely donor-specific TCR clusters. Study-level results: Mainly CM and EM harbored the contracting CD4+ clones; mainly EMRA harbored the CD8+ ones. The study found balanced CD4/CD8 in clones contracting day 15 to 85 and a CD4+ lean in later expanders. Specificity for SARS-CoV-2 was not confirmed among the second-wave clones peaking on day 37.

Comment on this clonotype: Its antigen is as yet unknown.

TCRdb reprocessed the 5' RACE reads with MiXCR, giving one entry per CDR3 protein. The profile shows some 300,000 distinct CDR3 sequences, roughly 20% of them singletons. This TCR was recovered from a young man who had mild COVID-19 (a few samples of this study predate the infection). Cell type and time point are not known. The sequencing input was PBMCs or a T cell subset sorted from them (not recorded which).

CDR3 protein: CSARDWLRDGQPQHF. Here the CDR3 DNA reads TGCAGTGCTAGAGATTGGCTTAGGGATGGTCAGCCCCAGCATTTT. V usage is TRBV20-1 and J usage is TRBJ1-5, with no clear D. The CDR3 runs to 15 residues. Germline CDR1 and CDR2: DFQATT and SNEGSKA (reference sequence). V lost 0 bases, J lost 6 bases, and 15 bases lay in between.